The clone carrying this T cell receptor (beta chain) has at least ten counts. Its specificity is not known. Library construction for TCR beta used iRepertoire HTBI primers and Arm-PCR of CDR3 regions. TCRdb ran MiXCR on the multiplex PCR reads and lists one entry per CDR3 protein. There are approximately 230,000 distinct CDR3 sequences in the sample; about a sixth occur only once, and about 20% lies in the top ten. This entry belongs to a study of regulatory T cells in long-lasting Graves disease. Study-wide results and limits: Possibly, too few samples lowered accuracy. The number of shared public clonotypes was higher in persistent patients (roughly 2,800) than new patients (approximately 1,000).

The CDR3 has 14 amino acids. The germline gives CDR1 SGHVS, CDR2 FQNEAQ. Trimming took off 5 bases at V and 2 bases at J, with 9 bases between the two ends. Time point meaning: newly diagnosed GD, antithyroid drugs for less than 3 months. TCR sequences were obtained from RNA taken from PBMCs. The specimen comprised peripheral blood mononuclear cells (PBMCs), sampled at new diagnosis, from a patient treated with antithyroid drugs. V is TRBV7-8 and J is TRBJ2-2; D not certain. This clonotype originated in a female donor with Graves disease. CDR3 region: CASSPRENTGELFF. The CDR3 region has the DNA TGTGCCAGCAGCCCCAGAGAAAACACCGGGGAGCTGTTTTTT.